This TCR beta chain derives from a study of blood T cell repertoires in COVID-19. Study-wide background: The United States, Italy and Spain supplied acute and convalescent COVID-19 samples. T cells, B-cell-depleted T cells, or PBMCs provided the cDNA or gDNA that served as material.

Per the original data handling: Estimation of nucleated cell counts relied on the amplification of reference gene primers. Profiling relied on immunoSEQ multiplex PCR, and the TCRdb table lists in-frame clones only, not all of them. The V and J calls and the clone size are those of that table, but D and trimming were determined from the DNA. The data contain roughly 150,000 clones, roughly 90% of them singletons. The CDR3 has 14 residues. CDR1 and CDR2 (germline): SGHRS, YFSETQ. V lost 4 bases, J lost 2 bases, and 12 bases lay in between. This TCR came from a man aged 55 to 70 with active or convalescent COVID-19. This chain uses TRBV5-1 with TRBJ1-2; D call uncertain. Input material: peripheral blood. CDR3: CASSAKEVNYGYTF. CDR3 nucleotide sequence: TGCGCCAGCAGCGCGAAAGAAGTAAACTATGGCTACACCTTC.